A selection of T cell receptor beta chains follows, all from one sample in a study of T-cell reconstitution after alpha-beta-depleted transplantation in children. Each CDR3 protein is one row after TCRdb ran MiXCR on the PCR reads. The sample consists of approximately 1,000,000 distinct CDR3 sequences, roughly 29% of them appearing once. The sequenced sample was PBMCs, mostly from graft donor cells, obtained 360 days after TCRalphabeta/CD19-depleted stem cell transplant. These receptors were obtained from a boy less than two years old who had a stem cell transplant for SCID, so the T cells may come from the graft donor. The CDR3 runs from the conserved cysteine through the conserved F or W. The D gene is left open where the match is weak.

d_call: TRBD1
v_call: TRBV29-1
cdr3_aa: CSVHGDRNTGELFF

d_call: TRBD2
v_call: TRBV4-2
cdr3_aa: CASSQEAGAPYEQYF

d_call: .
v_call: TRBV7-3
cdr3_aa: CASSLGWVAGDEQFF

d_call: TRBD2
v_call: TRBV5-1
cdr3_aa: CASILARGGPNEQFF

d_call: .
v_call: TRBV20-1
cdr3_aa: CSARDWAGSQPQHF

d_call: TRBD2
v_call: TRBV6-5
cdr3_aa: CASSSKAGGPSREQFF

d_call: .
v_call: TRBV6-2/TRBV6-3
cdr3_aa: CASSQSGREQYF

d_call: TRBD2
v_call: TRBV7-9
cdr3_aa: CASSPLGRENYEQYF

d_call: .
v_call: TRBV28
cdr3_aa: CASRALSEFAYEQYF

d_call: .
v_call: TRBV28
cdr3_aa: CASSQSWGYTF

d_call: TRBD2
v_call: TRBV28
cdr3_aa: CASSALAGAGWADTQYF

d_call: TRBD2
v_call: TRBV5-1
cdr3_aa: CASSNTSETHNEQFF

d_call: .
v_call: TRBV15
cdr3_aa: CATSRGQGGGTDTQYF

d_call: .
v_call: TRBV29-1
cdr3_aa: CSVDATNTEAFF

d_call: .
v_call: TRBV20-1
cdr3_aa: CSARLLLGPFF

d_call: .
v_call: TRBV7-9
cdr3_aa: CASSPTQDEQFF

d_call: .
v_call: TRBV24-1
cdr3_aa: CATSDTPGGARIF

d_call: .
v_call: TRBV28
cdr3_aa: CASRTISTYNSPLHF

d_call: TRBD1
v_call: TRBV5-5
cdr3_aa: CASSWVDLSIRDSEAFF

d_call: .
v_call: TRBV5-1
cdr3_aa: CASSSSRVGSTEAFF

d_call: TRBD2
v_call: TRBV5-8
cdr3_aa: CASTRRRLAGETGELFF

d_call: .
v_call: TRBV20-1
cdr3_aa: CSARVLGQATYEQYF

d_call: TRBD1
v_call: TRBV10-3
cdr3_aa: CAISDLDRGQRETQYF

d_call: .
v_call: TRBV7-8
cdr3_aa: CASSLAYTNTSGELFF

d_call: TRBD1
v_call: TRBV2
cdr3_aa: CASHFTGGGEKLFF

d_call: .
v_call: TRBV20-1
cdr3_aa: CSAIQGEGQPQHF

d_call: TRBD1
v_call: TRBV12-3/TRBV12-4
cdr3_aa: CASSPQGSLSSGANVLTF

d_call: .
v_call: TRBV7-2
cdr3_aa: CASSLQGGSYNEQFF

d_call: TRBD2
v_call: TRBV2
cdr3_aa: CASNRRGGGTNEQFF

d_call: .
v_call: TRBV14
cdr3_aa: CASSQEGTDTQYF

d_call: .
v_call: TRBV6-2/TRBV6-3
cdr3_aa: CASSQTFGHEQYF

d_call: .
v_call: TRBV20-1
cdr3_aa: CSVGTSLEQFF

d_call: TRBD1
v_call: TRBV4-2
cdr3_aa: CASSPWTGAYQETQYF

d_call: .
v_call: TRBV5-1
cdr3_aa: CATRKQLEVNTEAFF

d_call: .
v_call: TRBV20-1
cdr3_aa: CSAQRTVADTQYF

d_call: .
v_call: TRBV18
cdr3_aa: CASSPGSGESPETQYF

d_call: .
v_call: TRBV11-2
cdr3_aa: CASTETASGNTIYF

d_call: .
v_call: TRBV4-1
cdr3_aa: CASSQEREVTDTQYF

d_call: .
v_call: TRBV12-3/TRBV12-4
cdr3_aa: CASSAPTETTNEKLFF

d_call: TRBD2
v_call: TRBV27
cdr3_aa: CASSPLGLASDTQYF